This T cell receptor (beta chain) was observed in a study of OX40 agonist ivuxolimab in advanced cancers. The wider study: Ivuxolimab is an agonistic anti-OX40 (CD134) antibody, and patients were treated with it. Previous treatment with anti-PD-1, anti-PD-L1 or anti-CTLA-4 therapy was allowed; about 40% had received some. Dose-escalation patients' cancers were hepatocellular carcinoma, melanoma, renal cell or head and neck cancer.

This CDR3 is 15 amino acids long. V dropped 5 bases and J dropped 6; count of bases not matched to a gene: 9. The germline gives CDR1 SGHAT, CDR2 FQNNGV. Libraries were prepared by immunoSEQ multiplex PCR; TCRdb keeps only in-frame clonotypes and omits some of them. The profile shows tens of thousands of clones, 90% to 95% of them singletons. Sampling of blood occurred at baseline, cycle 4 day 1, and cycle 7 day 1. This clonotype was obtained from an adult with an advanced solid tumor such as melanoma, head and neck, liver or kidney cancer. This chain links TRBV11-2 with TRBJ2-7, with 11 nucleotides matching TRBD2. Material: CD4+ or CD8+ T cells sorted from blood, obtained in a trial of the OX40 agonist ivuxolimab. The CDR3 here is CASSPGLAGLGEQYF. The CDR3 nucleotides are TGTGCCAGCAGCCCAGGACTAGCGGGTCTTGGCGAGCAGTACTTC.